These 29 T cell receptor beta chains came from one sample sequenced in a study of T cells expressing NK-cell markers. TCRdb reprocessed the 5' RACE reads and reports one entry per CDR3 protein, with no DNA. Reported are a few thousand distinct CDR3 sequences; the ten largest clones contain roughly 15%. The sample consisted of blood T cells: a sorted CD56 or NKG2C T cell subset, CD4+ or CD8+ T cells, or bulk PBMC T cells (not recorded which). The receptor source for this set is a man in his late teens or twenties in good health.

This clonotype is medium-sized by frequency. V gene TRBV11-2 combines with J gene TRBJ2-4; TCRdb gives TRBD1 as the D gene, but with no DNA this cannot be confirmed. The CDR3 extends over 15 amino acids. CDR1 is SGHAT and CDR2 is FQNNGV in the germline V gene. CDR3 in amino acids: CASSLEIRVGNIQYF.

CDR3 loop: CASSRQSGTPTYEQYF. The chain carries TRBV11-2 and TRBJ2-7; TCRdb reports TRBD2, a call that lacks DNA to check it against. Germline V gene data show CDR1 as SGHAT and CDR2 as FQNNGV. The CDR3 totals 16 residues.

By frequency, this clonotype registers medium-sized. The rearrangement links TRBV7-9 to TRBJ2-1. The length of the CDR3 is 12 residues. Germline loops: CDR1 SEHNR, CDR2 FQNEAQ (reference sequence). CDR3 sequence: CASSLENTEQFF.

This clonotype is identified as medium-sized from frequency. The chain combines TRBV11-2 with TRBJ2-3. Germline V gives CDR1 SGHAT, CDR2 FQNNGV. This CDR3 is 14 amino acids long. This CDR3 is CASSLFPVTDTQYF.

Measured by frequency, this clonotype is medium-sized. This rearrangement joins TRBV4-3 to TRBJ2-2. The germline V gene encodes CDR1 LGHNA and CDR2 YSLEER. This CDR3 comprises 12 residues. The CDR3 here is CASSPLGGELFF.

Considering frequency, this clonotype is medium-sized. The chain carries TRBV5-1 and TRBJ2-5. This CDR3 has 14 residues. The germline V gene has CDR1 SGHRS and CDR2 YFSETQ. The chain's CDR3 is CASSLAVNQETQYF.

J is TRBJ2-1 and V is TRBV9; TCRdb lists TRBD2, though no DNA is available to test this call. CDR3 length: 17 amino acids. The germline CDR1 and CDR2 sequences are SGDLS and YYNGEE. The CDR3 here is CASSDTILAGESNEQFF.

This chain joins TRBV29-1 and TRBJ1-4. The CDR3 has 11 residues. Germline lookup yields CDR1 SQVTM and CDR2 ANQGSEA. CDR3: CSGGELEKLFF.

The genes are TRBV7-9 and TRBJ1-1. Germline loops: CDR1 SEHNR, CDR2 FQNEAQ (reference sequence). The CDR3 is 14 residues long. CDR3 sequence: CASSLELSNTEAFF.

Judged by frequency, this clonotype is medium-sized. This rearrangement joins TRBV2 to TRBJ1-2. The CDR3 is 13 residues long. From germline, CDR1 is SNHLY and CDR2 FYNNEI. CDR3 loop: CASSDEARHGYTF.

The V and J genes are TRBV10-2 and TRBJ2-3; TCRdb indicates TRBD2, and absent DNA this call remains unverified. Germline CDR1 WSHSY, CDR2 SAAADI. The CDR3 sequence is 16 residues long. CDR3 residues: CASSDFPSGKTDTQYF.

This clonotype is labeled medium-sized based on frequency. The chain carries TRBV4-3 and TRBJ2-1; TCRdb's D call, TRBD2, is unchecked because there is no DNA. The CDR3 runs to 17 residues. Germline CDR1 reads LGHNA; CDR2 reads YSLEER. Here the CDR3 reads CASSQGLAGGPPNEQFF.

The chain recombines TRBV6-1 with TRBJ2-1; the TCRdb D gene call, TRBD2, has no DNA to confirm it. Germline-derived CDR1 and CDR2 are MNHNS and SASEGT. The CDR3 is made up of 18 amino acids. The CDR3 loop is CASSEVSSLQRFYNEQFF.

The V call is TRBV19, the J call TRBJ2-1. The CDR3 extends over 16 amino acids. The germline V gene encodes CDR1 LNHDA and CDR2 SQIVND (reference sequence). CDR3: CASSIDSGNSYNEQFF.

By frequency, this clonotype is medium-sized. The chain links TRBV20-1 to TRBJ2-1; TCRdb's D call, TRBD2, is unchecked because there is no DNA. This CDR3 contains 15 residues. Germline V gene sequence: CDR1 DFQATT, CDR2 SNEGSKA (reference sequence). CDR3 amino acids: CSARDWEGQGNEQFF.

This clonotype is labeled medium-sized based on frequency. CDR3 in amino acids: CASRRDRGYDTQYF. The chain joins TRBV7-2 to TRBJ2-3; TCRdb lists TRBD1, though no DNA is available to test this call. Germline values: CDR1 SGHTA, CDR2 FQGNSA. The CDR3 runs 14 residues.

This clonotype is called medium-sized based on its frequency. V and J are TRBV5-6 and TRBJ1-1; TCRdb reports TRBD1, a call that lacks DNA to check it against. CDR1 is SGHDT, CDR2 YYEEEE, per germline. This CDR3 is built from 14 residues. CDR3 in amino acids: CASSLTGANTEAFF.

V and J are TRBV6-1 and TRBJ1-2. CDR3 length equals 12 residues. The germline V gene has CDR1 MNHNS and CDR2 SASEGT. This chain's CDR3 is CASTQAGRGYTF.

This clonotype is classed as medium-sized by frequency. The rearrangement joins TRBV4-1 to TRBJ2-2. Looked up from germline, CDR1 is MGHRA and CDR2 is YSYEKL. The CDR3 runs to 14 residues. CDR3 sequence: CASSQQKGTGELFF.

Measured by frequency, this clonotype is medium-sized. The V and J genes are TRBV20-1 and TRBJ1-2; TCRdb reports TRBD1, a call that lacks DNA to check it against. Germline V gene data show CDR1 as DFQATT and CDR2 as SNEGSKA (reference sequence). This CDR3 region has 16 residues. The CDR3 here is CSAHSQQGSWSYGYTF.

According to its frequency, this clonotype is medium-sized. The rearrangement links TRBV6-5 to TRBJ2-7. The CDR3 runs to 14 residues. The germline CDR1 and CDR2 sequences are MNHEY and SVGAGI. CDR3: CASSSAGNPYEQYF.

The V call is TRBV4-1, the J call TRBJ2-1. The CDR3 runs to 14 residues. From germline, CDR1 is MGHRA and CDR2 YSYEKL. The CDR3: CASSPISSYNEQFF.

V is TRBV5-1 and J is TRBJ2-1; TCRdb returns TRBD2, unconfirmable since there is no DNA. This CDR3 has 14 amino acids. Per germline, CDR1 SGHRS and CDR2 YFSETQ. CDR3 residues: CASTMGNNGDEQFF.

This clonotype is called medium-sized (0.01 to 0.1%) based on its frequency. The V and J genes are TRBV12-3 or TRBV12-4 and TRBJ2-3; the TCRdb D gene call, TRBD2, has no DNA to confirm it. The CDR3 totals 17 residues. The CDR3 is CASSLARTSGRTDTQYF.

This chain uses TRBV6-2 or TRBV6-3 with TRBJ2-7. Per the germline V gene, CDR1 is MNHEY and CDR2 is SVGEGT. The CDR3 covers 12 residues. CDR3 protein: CASSYSWSEQYF.

This clonotype is classed as medium-sized by frequency. This sequence joins TRBV11-2 and TRBJ2-2; TCRdb's D gene call, TRBD2, goes unchecked for lack of DNA. The CDR3 contains 16 residues. Germline V gene lookup returns CDR1 SGHAT and CDR2 FQNNGV. The CDR3 sequence is CASSTLPGVNTGELFF.

This clonotype shows up as medium-sized by frequency. The chain links TRBV30 to TRBJ1-5; TCRdb's assignment of TRBD1 cannot be checked, as there is no DNA. This CDR3 has 13 residues. The germline V gene has CDR1 GTSNPN and CDR2 SVGIG (reference sequence). The CDR3 is CAWSGVGNQPQHF. Looking up the rest from reference TRBV30 and TRBJ1-5 gives the full variable domain: SQTIHQWPATLVQPVGSPLSLECTVEGTSNPNLYWYRQAAGRGLQLLFYSVGIGQISSEVPQNLSASRPQDRQFILSSKKLLLSDSGFYLCAWSGVGNQPQHFGDGTRLSIL.

By frequency, this clonotype is medium-sized. This chain links TRBV5-1 with TRBJ2-5; TCRdb's D gene call, TRBD1, goes unchecked for lack of DNA. The CDR3 is 14 amino acids. Germline V gene lookup returns CDR1 SGHRS and CDR2 YFSETQ. The chain's CDR3 is CASSSEPGEETQYF.

This chain links TRBV20-1 with TRBJ2-4; TCRdb's D call of TRBD1 is untestable without DNA. This CDR3 has 13 amino acids. Germline lookup yields CDR1 DFQATT and CDR2 SNEGSKA (reference sequence). The CDR3 region is CSARARRVNIQYF.